The 32 T cell receptor beta chains below come from one sample, sequenced in a study of shared clonotypes between healthy human individuals. The method was immunoSEQ multiplex PCR; TCRdb's version includes in-frame clones alone and lacks a portion of them. Here the sample spans roughly 1,100,000 clones, 60% to 80% being singletons. The specimen was memory CD4+ T cells sorted from blood. Stated subset: CD45RA-negative fraction. Source of these receptors: a man aged 18-30 years in good health.

In its sample, this clone was seen once. Other DNA sequences in the same sample also yield this CDR3. This chain connects TRBV18 to TRBJ1-2; D call uncertain. V dropped 6 bases and J dropped 0 bases, with 11 bases sitting between them. This CDR3 is 14 amino acids long. Germline loops: CDR1 KGHSH, CDR2 LQKENI. The CDR3, as DNA: TGTGCCAGCTCGCCCACAGATACTAACTATGGCTACACCTTC. It translates to CASSPTDTNYGYTF.

V gene TRBV28 combines with J gene TRBJ2-7; 9 bases align to TRBD1. The germline CDR1 and CDR2 sequences are MDHEN and SYDVKM. This CDR3 is 16 amino acids long. V shed 11 bases, J shed 7 bases, and the junction held 21 bases outside the gene matches. The CDR3 region has the DNA TGTGCCGCCCAGGGGGCGTCCGGACAGGGGTTGGGGGAGCAGTACTTC. This sequence encodes CAAQGASGQGLGEQYF.

This clone occurred once. The gene calls are TRBV13 and TRBJ1-3; D might be TRBD1 (6 bases). Trimming stripped 5 bases from V and 2 bases from J, with 16 bases between. The germline CDR1 and CDR2 sequences are PRHDT and FYEKMQ (reference sequence). The CDR3 loop spans 16 amino acids. The CDR3 loop is CASSPPLKGAGNTIYF. CDR3 sequence (DNA): TGTGCCAGCAGCCCACCCTTGAAGGGGGCTGGAAACACCATATATTTT.

The CDR3 region is CASSAQSFGGELFF. The CDR3 DNA is TGTGCCAGTAGTGCCCAGAGTTTTGGCGGGGAGCTGTTTTTT. The chain combines TRBV19 with TRBJ2-2, with no clear D. V lost 5 bases and J lost 7, with 14 bases in between. This CDR3 contains 14 residues. Germline V gives CDR1 LNHDA, CDR2 SQIVND (reference sequence).

The chain recombines TRBV5-1 with TRBJ2-5; possible D gene TRBD1, 5 bases. V was cut by 5 bases and J by 1 base, with 6 bases left in between. Germline-derived CDR1 and CDR2 are SGHRS and YFSETQ. The CDR3 runs 12 residues. For the CDR3, the DNA is TGCGCCAGCAGACAGGTCCAAGAGACCCAGTACTTC. Protein sequence: CASRQVQETQYF.

The V call is TRBV30, the J call TRBJ2-2; TRBD1 aligns across 8 bases. Germline CDR1 and CDR2: GTSNPN and SVGIG (reference sequence). CDR3 size: 14 residues. Germline trimming cut 7 bases from V and 0 bases from J; bases unmatched to any gene: 4. Written as DNA, the CDR3 is TGTGCCTATAGGGGACAGGCGAACACCGGGGAGCTGTTTTTT. Its protein is CAYRGQANTGELFF.

A remark on this clone: Other DNA sequences in the sample encode the same CDR3. The chain employs TRBV29-1 and TRBJ2-5, with 7 positions matching TRBD1. The CDR3 has 13 residues. J gave up 4 bases and V 6 bases, and 8 bases lay outside the gene matches. Germline values: CDR1 SQVTM, CDR2 ANQGSEA. The CDR3: CSVGEGARETQYF. The CDR3 bases are TGCAGCGTCGGAGAGGGGGCAAGAGAGACCCAGTACTTC.

The J gene is TRBJ1-1, the V gene TRBV6-5; D ambiguous. This CDR3 contains 13 residues. The germline gives CDR1 MNHEY, CDR2 SVGAGI. Trimming stripped 6 bases from V and 1 base from J, with 9 bases between. The CDR3 reads CASSLQQNTEAFF. The CDR3 nucleotides read TGTGCCAGCAGCCTGCAACAGAACACTGAAGCTTTCTTT.

The count of this clone is one. This chain joins TRBV2 and TRBJ1-4; D gene uncertain. Trimming cost V 4 bases and J 3 bases, with 15 bases left between them. The CDR3 has 16 residues. Per the germline V gene, CDR1 is SNHLY and CDR2 is FYNNEI. CDR3 bases: TGTGCCAGCAGTGGTTTGATGGCGCGGGCTAATGAAAAACTGTTTTTT. It yields the protein CASSGLMARANEKLFF.

The CDR3, as DNA: TGTGCCAGCAGCCAATTTTTGGACAGAAACACTGAAGCTTTCTTT. Its protein is CASSQFLDRNTEAFF. The rearrangement uses TRBV14 and TRBJ1-1, with D perhaps TRBD1 (6 bases). This CDR3 region has 15 residues. CDR1 and CDR2 from the germline V gene are SGHDN and FVKESK. Trimming removed 2 bases at V and 2 bases at J, with 12 bases between.

This clone was picked up one time. The rearrangement joins TRBV6-5 to TRBJ1-6; D may be TRBD1 (6 bases). Trimming took 8 bases from V and 7 from J, leaving 15 bases between them. CDR3 length equals 14 residues. CDR1 is MNHEY and CDR2 is SVGAGI in the germline V gene. DNA of the CDR3: TGTGCCAGCCGGAGGGGGGTCGGGAATTCACCCCTCCACTTT. This sequence encodes CASRRGVGNSPLHF.

The chain carries TRBV7-2 and TRBJ2-1, with D possibly TRBD1 on 6 matching bases. The germline V and J ends were trimmed by 0 bases and 5 bases, with 8 bases remaining between them. This CDR3 comprises 14 residues. CDR1 is SGHTA, CDR2 FQGNSA, per germline. The CDR3 spells CASSLAQGNNEQFF. The CDR3 nucleotides are TGTGCCAGCAGCTTAGCCCAGGGGAACAATGAGCAGTTCTTC. Supplemented by reference TRBV7-2 and TRBJ2-1, the full variable domain reads GAGVSQSPSNKVTEKGKDVELRCDPISGHTALYWYRQSLGQGLEFLIYFQGNSAPDKSGLPSDRFSAERTGGSVSTLTIQRTQQEDSAVYLCASSLAQGNNEQFFGPGTRLTVL.

This rearrangement joins TRBV18 to TRBJ2-7, with 9 bases fitting TRBD1. CDR3 length equals 18 residues. Germline CDR1 and CDR2: KGHSH and LQKENI. The V and J ends lost 1 base and 4 bases, in that order; junction bases with no gene match: 14. Here the CDR3 reads CASSPQPGQGDGSYEQYF. As DNA, the CDR3 is TGTGCCAGCTCACCACAACCGGGACAGGGCGATGGGTCGTACGAGCAGTACTTC.

The chain carries TRBV7-9 and TRBJ1-2; weak D call: TRBD1 (5 bases). Germline V gene data show CDR1 as SEHNR and CDR2 as FQNEAQ (reference sequence). Trimming left V 1 base short and J 5 bases short, with 14 bases between. This CDR3 has 15 amino acids. The CDR3 reads CASSLDRGERYGYTF. The DNA of the CDR3 is TGTGCCAGCAGCTTAGACCGGGGGGAGAGGTATGGCTACACCTTC. Supplemented by reference TRBV7-9 and TRBJ1-2, the full variable domain reads DTGVSQNPRHKITKRGQNVTFRCDPISEHNRLYWYRQTLGQGPEFLTYFQNEAQLEKSRLLSDRFSAERPKGSFSTLEIQRTEQGDSAMYLCASSLDRGERYGYTFGSGTRLTVV.

The rearrangement joins TRBV2 to TRBJ2-1; D possibly corresponds to TRBD2 (6 bases). Germline CDR1 and CDR2: SNHLY and FYNNEI. This CDR3 is 11 amino acids long. V lost 8 bases and J 8 bases, leaving 10 bases between the germline ends. CDR3 in amino acids: CASGGGHEQFF. In DNA form, the CDR3 reads TGTGCCAGCGGTGGAGGGCATGAGCAGTTCTTC. Full variable domain (outside the CDR3, taken from reference TRBV2 and TRBJ2-1): EPEVTQTPSHQVTQMGQEVILRCVPISNHLYFYWYRQILGQKVEFLVSFYNNEISEKSEIFDDQFSVERPDGSNFTLKIRSTKLEDSAMYFCASGGGHEQFFGPGTRLTVL.

This chain connects TRBV9 to TRBJ2-5, with 9 bases matching TRBD1. Germline CDR1 and CDR2: SGDLS and YYNGEE. This CDR3 contains 15 residues. J was trimmed by 2 bases and V by 1 base; bases with no gene match: 3. CDR3 in DNA: TGTGCCAGCAGCGTAAGGACAGGGGCACAAGAGACCCAGTACTTC. The encoded protein is CASSVRTGAQETQYF. Full variable domain (outside the CDR3, taken from reference TRBV9 and TRBJ2-5): DSGVTQTPKHLITATGQRVTLRCSPRSGDLSVYWYQQSLDQGLQFLIQYYNGEERAKGNILERFSAQQFPDLHSELNLSSLELGDSALYFCASSVRTGAQETQYFGPGTRLLVL.

This clone was detected a few times. Other DNA sequences of this sample code for an identical CDR3. The chain is built from TRBV2 and TRBJ1-1; D uncertain. CDR1 is SNHLY and CDR2 is FYNNEI in the germline V gene. The CDR3 is 13 amino acids. The ends were cut back, 4 bases at V and 1 base at J, with 7 bases in the middle. The DNA for the CDR3 is TGTGCCAGCAGTGGTCAACCGAACACTGAAGCTTTCTTT. It specifies CASSGQPNTEAFF.

This clone was counted a few times. The sample carries other DNA sequences with the same CDR3. V usage is TRBV5-1 and J usage is TRBJ1-1, with D possibly being TRBD1 (5 bases). The germline V gene has CDR1 SGHRS and CDR2 YFSETQ. V was shortened by 0 bases and J by 2 bases, with 8 bases between the two germline ends. The CDR3 consists of 14 residues. The CDR3 DNA reads TGCGCCAGCAGCTTGGAAGGGGCAAACACTGAAGCTTTCTTT. As protein: CASSLEGANTEAFF.

The chain carries TRBV7-2 and TRBJ2-3; 8 bases fit TRBD2. The CDR3 covers 15 residues. Trimming took 6 bases from V and 1 from J; bases not matched to a gene: 6. Germline loops: CDR1 SGHTA, CDR2 FQGNSA. Here the CDR3 DNA reads TGTGCCAGCAGGCGCCGGGGGGGGCGCACAGATACGCAGTATTTT. The encoded protein is CASRRRGGRTDTQYF.

The chain combines TRBV5-8 with TRBJ1-4, with D hard to call. From germline, CDR1 is SGHTS and CDR2 YDEGEE. This CDR3 region has 16 residues. Trimming removed 1 base from V and 6 bases from J, with 16 bases in between. This chain's CDR3 is CASSLIVGNPYEKLFF. CDR3 nucleotides: TGTGCCAGCAGCTTGATTGTAGGAAACCCCTATGAAAAACTGTTTTTT.

The chain is built from TRBV4-3 and TRBJ2-7; 12 nucleotides agree with TRBD2. Per germline, CDR1 LGHNA and CDR2 YSLEER. The V gene end was trimmed by 0 bases and the J gene end by 0 bases; junction bases not matched to a gene: 3. CDR3 length: 17 residues. CDR3 amino acids: CASSQDGTSGSSYEQYF. CDR3 DNA sequence: TGCGCCAGCAGCCAAGATGGGACTAGCGGGTCCTCCTACGAGCAGTACTTC.

The genes are TRBV6-5 and TRBJ1-1, with 7 bases matching TRBD1. Germline trimming cut 8 bases from V and 1 base from J; bases unmatched to any gene: 7. The CDR3 contains 14 residues. The germline V gene encodes CDR1 MNHEY and CDR2 SVGAGI. In DNA, the CDR3 is TGTGCCAGCGGAGAGTGGACAGGGAACACTGAAGCTTTCTTT. Protein sequence: CASGEWTGNTEAFF.

The chain carries TRBV28 and TRBJ1-6; no clear D gene. Trimming took off 6 bases at V and 6 bases at J, with 15 bases between the two ends. CDR3 length: 15 amino acids. Germline CDR1 is MDHEN and CDR2 is SYDVKM. The CDR3 DNA reads as TGTGCCAGCAGCCCTGGTGGGGAACCTAATTCACCCCTCCACTTT. Translation gives CASSPGGEPNSPLHF.

The rearrangement uses TRBV6-5 and TRBJ1-2; the match to TRBD1 covers 9 bases. The length of the CDR3 is 14 residues. J lost 5 bases, V lost 5 bases, and 6 bases had no gene match. CDR1 is MNHEY and CDR2 is SVGAGI in the germline V gene. This CDR3 reads CASSNTGGLYGYTF. CDR3 bases: TGTGCCAGCAGTAACACAGGGGGCTTGTATGGCTACACCTTC.

The chain uses TRBV2 and TRBJ1-6, with 9 bases lining up with TRBD1. The V segment lost 4 bases and the J segment 8 bases; nucleotides outside the gene matches: 6. The germline V gene encodes CDR1 SNHLY and CDR2 FYNNEI. The CDR3 contains 15 residues. The CDR3 coding sequence is TGTGCCAGCAGTGGGTCACAGGGGGCGCATTCACCCCTCCACTTT. Translation gives CASSGSQGAHSPLHF.

The chain uses TRBV7-9 and TRBJ1-1; the match to TRBD1 covers 7 bases. Per germline, CDR1 SEHNR and CDR2 FQNEAQ (reference sequence). CDR3 size: 15 residues. V lost 5 bases and J lost 6; bases outside the gene matches: 12. The CDR3 DNA reads as TGTGCCAGCAGCCCGATACTGGGACAGACTGCTGAAGCTTTCTTT. It translates to CASSPILGQTAEAFF.

Remarks on this clone: Other nucleotide sequences from this sample produce the same CDR3. The chain links TRBV5-1 to TRBJ2-2; tentatively, D is TRBD1 or TRBD2 (5 bases each). Deletions cut 4 bases from V and 2 bases from J, with 12 bases between. Germline V gene lookup returns CDR1 SGHRS and CDR2 YFSETQ. The CDR3 spans 15 residues. The CDR3 DNA follows: TGCGCCAGCAGCCCCGGGACGGAAAACACCGGGGAGCTGTTTTTT. Amino acid sequence: CASSPGTENTGELFF.

Regarding this clone: At the DNA level, this CDR3 is encoded by other sequences in the same sample as well. The chain employs TRBV7-6 and TRBJ1-1, with 7 bases fitting TRBD1. Looked up from germline, CDR1 is SGHVS and CDR2 is FNYEAQ. J gave up 0 bases and V 5 bases, and 3 bases lay outside the gene matches. The CDR3 runs 14 residues. CDR3 sequence reads: CASSLGGLNTEAFF. The CDR3 coding sequence is TGTGCCAGCAGCCTAGGGGGCTTGAACACTGAAGCTTTCTTT.

The chain joins TRBV29-1 to TRBJ2-3; the match to TRBD1 covers 8 bases. The CDR3 length is 13 residues. With 3 bases clipped from V and 5 bases from J, the junction kept 4 bases outside the gene matches. CDR1 is SQVTM, CDR2 ANQGSEA, per germline. DNA for the CDR3: TGCAGCGTTGATGCAGGGGGCAAAGATACGCAGTATTTT. This sequence encodes CSVDAGGKDTQYF.

J is TRBJ2-5 and V is TRBV6-5, with TRBD2 matching over 10 bases. The ends lost 6 bases at V and 5 bases at J; junction bases unmatched: 9. Germline CDR1 and CDR2: MNHEY and SVGAGI. The CDR3 contains 15 residues. The CDR3 DNA sequence: TGTGCCAGCAGCCCCGGACTAGCGGCGAGGGAGACCCAGTACTTC. Its protein is CASSPGLAARETQYF.

This clone came up once. V is TRBV6-1 and J is TRBJ1-2; D is possibly TRBD1 (5 bases). The germline V and J ends were trimmed by 3 bases and 2 bases, with 7 bases remaining between them. The length of the CDR3 is 13 residues. CDR1 MNHNS and CDR2 SASEGT come from the germline V gene. The CDR3 DNA sequence: TGTGCCAGCAGTGAGGGGGACAACTATGGCTACACCTTC. Translation gives CASSEGDNYGYTF.

A remark on this clone: Other DNA sequences within the sample encode an identical CDR3. The chain couples TRBV20-1 to TRBJ2-5, with unresolved D. CDR3 size: 11 residues. From germline, CDR1 is DFQATT and CDR2 SNEGSKA (reference sequence). V gave up 3 bases and J gave up 5 bases, with 7 bases separating them. In nucleotides, the CDR3 is TGCAGTGCTAGGAAGGTGGAGACCCAGTACTTC. It translates to CSARKVETQYF.